Listed below are T cell receptor beta chains from one sample, sequenced in a study of a mutant IDH1 vaccine in newly diagnosed glioma. Assay: immunoSEQ multiplex PCR; the TCRdb copy retains only in-frame clones and omits some. Of some 29,000 clones in the sample, more than 75% were seen once. These receptors' targets are unknown. This specimen was PBMCs, taken from a glioma patient whose treatment included an IDH1 peptide vaccine. The receptor source for this set is a man aged 50 or older with glioma. Each CDR3 is given with its conserved first and last residue.

v_gene: TRBV19
j_gene: TRBJ2-3
len: 15
CDR3aa: CASRPGLAATDTQYF

v_gene: TRBV5-1
j_gene: TRBJ1-4
len: 17
CDR3aa: CASSSSGRKTTVTELFF

v_gene: TRBV19
j_gene: TRBJ1-5
len: 12
CDR3aa: CASAYSNQPQHF

v_gene: TRBV15
j_gene: TRBJ1-3
len: 13
CDR3aa: CATSTGSGNTIYF

v_gene: TRBV6-7
j_gene: TRBJ1-5
len: 15
CDR3aa: CASSHDSMGDQPQHF

v_gene: TRBV29-1
j_gene: TRBJ2-7
len: 17
CDR3aa: CSVVAGTSGRPSYEQYF

v_gene: TRBV7-8
j_gene: TRBJ1-1
len: 14
CDR3aa: CASSLQGGNTEAFF

v_gene: TRBV15
j_gene: TRBJ1-5
len: 16
CDR3aa: CATSKGTGKVIQPQHF

v_gene: TRBV6-5
j_gene: TRBJ2-1
len: 14
CDR3aa: CASRPAGGNNEQFF

v_gene: TRBV5-1
j_gene: TRBJ2-7
len: 15
CDR3aa: CASSLSQGDPYEQYF